The 32 T cell receptor beta chains in this list originate from one sample, sequenced in a study of OX40 agonist ivuxolimab in advanced cancers. The repertoire was sequenced with immunoSEQ multiplex PCR; TCRdb's copy has only in-frame clones and lacks some. The sample holds about 68,000 clones, roughly four fifths seen once. Here the sequenced sample was CD4+ or CD8+ T cells sorted from blood, taken in a trial of the OX40 agonist ivuxolimab. These receptors came from an adult with an advanced solid tumor such as melanoma, head and neck, liver or kidney cancer.

V is TRBV11-3 and J is TRBJ2-5; D unresolved. V lost 5 bases and J lost 5, with 9 bases in between. The CDR3 is made up of 12 amino acids. Per germline, CDR1 SGHNT and CDR2 YENEEA. CDR3 DNA sequence: TGTGCCAGCAGCGCAGGCTCGGAGACCCAGTACTTC. It encodes CASSAGSETQYF.

The chain couples TRBV29-1 to TRBJ1-1, with TRBD1 matching over 8 bases. The CDR3 runs to 14 residues. V gave up 3 bases and J gave up 0 bases; unmatched junction bases: 3. CDR1 is SQVTM and CDR2 is ANQGSEA in the germline V gene. CDR3 amino acids: CSVDQTGVNTEAFF. In nucleotides, the CDR3 is TGCAGCGTTGACCAGACAGGGGTGAACACTGAAGCTTTCTTT.

The J gene is TRBJ1-4, the V gene TRBV4-2, with a tentative D call TRBD1 (6 bases). Trimming cost V 6 bases and J 7 bases, with 12 bases left between them. This CDR3 is built from 13 residues. Germline V gene data show CDR1 as LGHNA and CDR2 as YNFKEQ. CDR3 amino acids: CASRDSVSEKLFF. DNA for the CDR3: TGTGCCAGCAGGGACAGCGTCTCTGAAAAACTGTTTTTT.

The chain recombines TRBV5-1 with TRBJ2-3; D is unclear. Deletions cut 0 bases from V and 0 bases from J, with 14 bases between. Germline V gene lookup returns CDR1 SGHRS and CDR2 YFSETQ. The CDR3 contains 17 residues. DNA for the CDR3: TGCGCCAGCAGCTTGGTTATTCCAGACCTTAGCACAGATACGCAGTATTTT. Translated: CASSLVIPDLSTDTQYF.

This rearrangement joins TRBV9 to TRBJ1-5, with unresolved D. CDR3 size: 15 residues. V shed 0 bases and J shed 2 bases, with 9 bases lying between them. CDR1 is SGDLS, CDR2 YYNGEE, per germline. CDR3 in amino acids: CASSVGASGNQPQHF. The CDR3, as DNA: TGTGCCAGCAGCGTAGGTGCGTCGGGCAATCAGCCCCAGCATTTT.

The J gene is TRBJ2-1, the V gene TRBV19; TRBD2 matches at 9 bases. The CDR3 has 19 amino acids. Germline V gene data show CDR1 as LNHDA and CDR2 as SQIVND (reference sequence). The trim removed 2 bases at V and 0 bases at J, leaving 11 bases unmatched. The CDR3 loop reads CASSIYSAGGSPSYNEQFF. CDR3 DNA sequence: TGTGCCAGTAGTATATACTCAGCGGGGGGCTCCCCCTCCTACAATGAGCAGTTCTTC.

CDR3 coding DNA: TGTGCCAGCAGCTTAGGTGTGGCCCGGGGATACACAGATACGCAGTATTTT. Its translation: CASSLGVARGYTDTQYF. The J gene is TRBJ2-3, the V gene TRBV7-6, with D possibly TRBD2 on 5 matching bases. The CDR3 has 17 amino acids. The germline V gene has CDR1 SGHVS and CDR2 FNYEAQ. V dropped 1 base and J dropped 2 bases, with 16 bases sitting between them.

V gene TRBV7-6 combines with J gene TRBJ1-5, with D possibly TRBD1 on 5 matching bases. Trimming took off 5 bases at V and 0 bases at J, with 17 bases between the two ends. Germline V gives CDR1 SGHVS, CDR2 FNYEAQ. The CDR3 consists of 17 residues. CDR3 in amino acids: CASSPPGRAYSNQPQHF. For the CDR3, the DNA is TGTGCCAGCAGCCCTCCGGGCAGGGCCTATAGCAATCAGCCCCAGCATTTT.

The chain joins TRBV5-1 to TRBJ2-5; D gene uncertain. V was cut by 5 bases and J by 4 bases, with 15 bases left in between. The CDR3 contains 14 residues. CDR1 and CDR2 from the germline V gene are SGHRS and YFSETQ. The CDR3 nucleotides are TGCGCCAGCAGTGCGAAAGTCGGCGGAGAGACCCAGTACTTC. Its protein product is CASSAKVGGETQYF.

V is TRBV19 and J is TRBJ1-6; D is unresolved. The CDR3 is made up of 12 amino acids. V was cut by 5 bases and J by 6 bases, with 5 bases left in between. The germline gives CDR1 LNHDA, CDR2 SQIVND (reference sequence). The CDR3 coding sequence is TGTGCCAGTAGTCTTCCTAATTCACCCCTCCACTTT. Protein: CASSLPNSPLHF.

The chain has TRBV6-6 and TRBJ1-6; D unclear. Trimming removed 6 bases at V and 10 bases at J, with 10 bases between. The germline V gene has CDR1 MNHNY and CDR2 SVGAGI (reference sequence). The CDR3 loop spans 12 amino acids. The DNA of the CDR3 is TGTGCCAGCAGAGGTGTCCTCTCACCCCTCCACTTT. Protein: CASRGVLSPLHF.

The V call is TRBV7-8, the J call TRBJ2-2; 13 nucleotides agree with TRBD2. Trimming took 5 bases from V and 2 from J; bases not matched to a gene: 8. The CDR3 is 18 residues long. CDR1 and CDR2 from the germline V gene are SGHVS and FQNEAQ. CDR3 protein: CASSLGLAGATNTGELFF. Here the CDR3 DNA reads TGTGCCAGCAGCCTAGGACTAGCGGGGGCCACCAACACCGGGGAGCTGTTTTTT.

The chain combines TRBV12-5 with TRBJ2-3; 10 positions match TRBD1. Losses at the gene ends were 5 bases for V and 4 bases for J; bases not matched to a gene: 6. CDR1 is LGHNT, CDR2 FRNRAP, per germline. The CDR3 consists of 15 residues. The DNA of the CDR3 is TGTGCTAGTGGTCCAGGACAGGGGGGCCCAGATACGCAGTATTTT. Protein product: CASGPGQGGPDTQYF.

As concerns this clone: This specimen includes other DNA sequences encoding the same CDR3. J is TRBJ2-5 and V is TRBV5-1; 7 bases fit TRBD2. CDR1 is SGHRS and CDR2 is YFSETQ in the germline V gene. Trimming removed 0 bases from V and 4 bases from J; junction bases left unmatched: 3. The CDR3 loop spans 14 amino acids. DNA for the CDR3: TGCGCCAGCAGCTTGGCCCCGGGGGGAGAGACCCAGTACTTC. Its translation: CASSLAPGGETQYF. The full variable domain, with the rest looked up from reference TRBV5-1 and TRBJ2-5, is KAGVTQTPRYLIKTRGQQVTLSCSPISGHRSVSWYQQTPGQGLQFLFEYFSETQRNKGNFPGRFSGRQFSNSRSEMNVSTLELGDSALYLCASSLAPGGETQYFGPGTRLLVL.

This clone was observed a single time. J is TRBJ1-4 and V is TRBV5-1; possible D gene TRBD1, 5 bases. Germline loops: CDR1 SGHRS, CDR2 YFSETQ. V was trimmed by 4 bases and J by 3 bases, leaving 13 bases between them. The CDR3 sequence is 15 residues long. DNA of the CDR3: TGCGCCAGCAGCCAAGAGGGGCAATCTAATGAAAAACTGTTTTTT. Translated: CASSQEGQSNEKLFF.

The genes are TRBV6-5 and TRBJ1-2, with unresolved D. Germline V CDR1 and CDR2: MNHEY, SVGAGI. V was cut by 6 bases and J by 4 bases, with 6 bases left in between. This CDR3 is built from 11 residues. The chain's CDR3 is CASSQRYGYTF. For the CDR3, the DNA is TGTGCCAGCAGCCAGCGCTATGGCTACACCTTC.

The rearrangement joins TRBV4-2 to TRBJ2-7; unclear D gene. Germline CDR1 LGHNA, CDR2 YNFKEQ. CDR3 size: 16 residues. Deletions cut 1 base from V and 0 bases from J, with 13 bases between. The CDR3: CASSQGIGVYSYEQYF. CDR3 coding DNA: TGTGCCAGCAGCCAAGGAATCGGAGTCTACTCCTACGAGCAGTACTTC.

This clone was seen only a few times. Other DNA sequences from this sample encode an identical CDR3 as well. The rearrangement links TRBV7-9 to TRBJ2-2; D uncertain. V lost 2 bases and J 8 bases, leaving 6 bases between the germline ends. The CDR3 contains 12 residues. CDR1 and CDR2 (germline): SEHNR, FQNEAQ (reference sequence). The CDR3 DNA sequence: TGTGCCAGCAGCTTATCCGGTGGGGAGCTGTTTTTT. Amino acid sequence: CASSLSGGELFF.

This clone has just a few counts. The gene calls are TRBV14 and TRBJ2-7, with D uncertain. The CDR3 totals 15 residues. CDR1 SGHDN and CDR2 FVKESK come from the germline V gene. V was shortened by 0 bases and J by 0 bases, with 9 bases between the two germline ends. CDR3 loop: CASSQDMGSSYEQYF. DNA of the CDR3: TGTGCCAGCAGCCAAGATATGGGGTCCTCCTACGAGCAGTACTTC.

A few counts support this clone. The chain recombines TRBV5-8 with TRBJ2-3, with D unclear. The V gene lost 0 bases and the J gene lost 5 bases, with 16 bases spanning the gap. The CDR3 runs to 16 residues. Germline V CDR1 and CDR2: SGHTS, YDEGEE. The CDR3: CASSLALAVVGDTQYF. As DNA, the CDR3 is TGTGCCAGCAGCTTGGCCTTGGCGGTAGTCGGAGATACGCAGTATTTT.

CDR3 sequence (DNA): TGTGCCTGGAGTCCTCCGGGGACGAAGGGCGACACTGAAGCTTTCTTT. Amino acids: CAWSPPGTKGDTEAFF. The chain has TRBV30 and TRBJ1-1, with D possibly being TRBD1 (5 bases). Between the trimmed V and J ends, which lost 2 bases and 3 bases, there was a span of 19 bases. CDR3 size: 16 residues. CDR1 GTSNPN and CDR2 SVGIG come from the germline V gene (reference sequence). The full variable domain, in which reference TRBV30 and TRBJ1-1 provide the parts outside the CDR3, is SQTIHQWPATLVQPVGSPLSLECTVEGTSNPNLYWYRQAAGRGLQLLFYSVGIGQISSEVPQNLSASRPQDRQFILSSKKLLLSDSGFYLCAWSPPGTKGDTEAFFGQGTRLTVV.

The chain joins TRBV2 to TRBJ2-1; perhaps TRBD2 as D (7 bases). The CDR3 is 15 residues long. Trimming removed 2 bases from V and 8 bases from J, with 16 bases in between. Germline V gives CDR1 SNHLY, CDR2 FYNNEI. Here the CDR3 reads CASSEWGGQWDEQFF. In nucleotides, the CDR3 is TGTGCCAGCAGTGAATGGGGGGGCCAGTGGGATGAGCAGTTCTTC.

The chain joins TRBV6-6 to TRBJ2-7; 8 nucleotides line up with TRBD1. This CDR3 contains 14 residues. From germline, CDR1 is MNHNY and CDR2 SVGAGI (reference sequence). The trim removed 0 bases at V and 5 bases at J, leaving 3 bases unmatched. CDR3 in DNA: TGTGCCAGCAGTTACTCCGGACAGGGCGACGAGCAGTACTTC. This encodes CASSYSGQGDEQYF.

A few counts support this clone. The gene calls are TRBV10-1 and TRBJ1-6, with TRBD1 as a possible D gene (6 bases). The CDR3 extends over 13 amino acids. Germline values: CDR1 WNHNN, CDR2 SYGVQD (reference sequence). Trimming pared 10 bases from V and 8 bases from J, leaving 15 bases between. CDR3 sequence (DNA): TGCGCCACCCCGCTGGGACACCATTCACCCCTCCACTTT. Its translation is CATPLGHHSPLHF.

V gene TRBV6-1 combines with J gene TRBJ2-7; possibly TRBD2 for D (6 bases). Per germline, CDR1 MNHNS and CDR2 SASEGT. The CDR3 consists of 12 residues. V was shortened by 2 bases and J by 7 bases, with 9 bases between the two germline ends. Written as DNA, the CDR3 is TGTGCCAGCAGTGAATGGCGGGAAGAGCAGTACTTC. Translation gives CASSEWREEQYF.

The chain uses TRBV19 and TRBJ2-6; TRBD2 is a possible D gene (7 bases). Germline CDR1 LNHDA, CDR2 SQIVND (reference sequence). This CDR3 has 18 residues. V lost 3 bases and J lost 0, with 15 bases in between. DNA for the CDR3: TGTGCCAGTAGTATCTCGGGGGGCGCTTTCTCTGGGGCCAACGTCCTGACTTTC. It translates to CASSISGGAFSGANVLTF.

This clone was seen just once. The V call is TRBV7-2, the J call TRBJ2-7; no reliable D call. This CDR3 spans 13 amino acids. CDR1 is SGHTA and CDR2 is FQGNSA in the germline V gene. V gave up 2 bases and J gave up 5 bases, with 10 bases separating them. The CDR3 coding sequence is TGTGCCAGCAGCTTAAAAAGAAGGGACGAGCAGTACTTC. Protein sequence: CASSLKRRDEQYF.

The chain combines TRBV19 with TRBJ2-5; D ambiguous. The J call may not be correct, given that the DNA end is closer to TRBJ2-7. Germline values: CDR1 LNHDA, CDR2 SQIVND (reference sequence). The CDR3 consists of 13 residues. The CDR3 spells CASSMLNSYEQYF. The CDR3 nucleotides are TGTGCCAGTAGTATGCTGAATTCCTACGAGCAGTACTTC.

The genes are TRBV6-4 and TRBJ2-7, with D unresolved. The CDR3 extends over 11 amino acids. The V gene's germline CDR1 is MRHNA and CDR2 SNTAGT. Trimming took 5 bases from V and 4 from J, leaving 6 bases between them. CDR3: CASSLRYEQYV. CDR3 bases: TGTGCCAGCAGTTTACGTTACGAGCAGTACGTC.

This rearrangement joins TRBV7-6 to TRBJ2-3, with 10 bases fitting TRBD2. Trimming at V came to 2 bases and at J to 2 bases, leaving 10 bases not matched to a gene. CDR1 and CDR2 (germline): SGHVS, FNYEAQ. The CDR3 length is 18 residues. CDR3 nucleotides: TGTGCCAGCAGCTTATTCCGCCTAGCGGGGGCCGACACAGATACGCAGTATTTT. It specifies CASSLFRLAGADTDTQYF.

The CDR3 loop reads CASSPTSGSYNEQFF. In nucleotides, the CDR3 is TGTGCCAGCAGTCCTACTAGCGGGAGCTACAATGAGCAGTTCTTC. The V gene is TRBV28, the J gene TRBJ2-1; 11 bases map to TRBD2. The CDR3 is 15 amino acids. V lost 5 bases to trimming and J lost 3 bases; unmatched junction nucleotides: 3. CDR1 is MDHEN, CDR2 SYDVKM, per germline.

The CDR3 region is CASSAGEGPYNEQFF. DNA for the CDR3: TGTGCCAGCAGCGCGGGGGAGGGGCCCTACAATGAGCAGTTCTTC. V is TRBV9 and J is TRBJ2-1; 7 bases line up with TRBD2. The CDR3 extends over 15 amino acids. Trimming cost V 3 bases and J 2 bases; bases outside gene matches: 5. CDR1 is SGDLS and CDR2 is YYNGEE in the germline V gene.